This T cell receptor beta chain is drawn from a study of low-dose radiotherapy and immunotherapy resistance in tumors. The wider study: Cohort 1 received 0.5 Gy per fraction every 2 weeks, totaling 6.5 Gy.

As for time point: before trial treatment. The treatment that donors received included nivolumab, ipilimumab, aspirin, low-dose cyclophosphamide and low-dose radiotherapy. This clonotype showed up many times. Germline loops: CDR1 SGDLS, CDR2 YYNGEE. The CDR3 totals 15 residues. With V trimmed by 0 bases and J by 2 bases, 2 bases remained unmatched. TRAV- and TRBV-specific primers were used for first-strand cDNA, which covered alpha and beta chains. TCRs were amplified for 15 to 25 PCR cycles with a constant-region primer and V-primer adapter. TCRdb passed the reads through MiXCR, listing each CDR3 protein once. Of around 83,000 distinct CDR3 sequences in the sample, about 19% were seen once.

The source is a male donor with prostate cancer. This chain uses TRBV9 with TRBJ2-1; the match to TRBD1 covers 7 bases. The source was PBMCs, collected before treatment. The CDR3 spells CASSVAGTAYNEQFF. The CDR3 bases are TGTGCCAGCAGCGTAGCTGGGACAGCCTACAATGAGCAGTTCTTC.